The 21 T cell receptor beta chains below were found in one sample sequenced in a study of blood T cells in healthy people across ages. Using a J-beta primer mix together with a sample-barcoded 5' primer, a second PCR was run for roughly 6 to 11 cycles. TCRdb called the 5' RACE reads again in MiXCR, with one record for every CDR3 protein. The sample lists 700,000 to 950,000 distinct CDR3 sequences, roughly 64% occurring once. Sequenced sample: blood. These receptors were collected from a man under 40 in good health.

The chain links TRBV2 to TRBJ2-2; 7 bases are shared with TRBD2. CDR3 length equals 14 residues. Germline V lookup: CDR1 SNHLY, CDR2 FYNNEI. After removal of 11 bases from V and 5 bases from J, the junction contained 11 bases not matched to a gene. CDR3 residues: CASLGRESTGELFF. In nucleotides, the CDR3 is TGTGCCTCACTAGGGCGGGAGTCGACCGGGGAGCTGTTTTTT.

In DNA form, the CDR3 reads TGTGCCAGCAGTTACACGCGGAATGAGCAGTTCTTC. Residues: CASSYTRNEQFF. This chain uses TRBV6-5 with TRBJ2-1; D gene unclear. The CDR3 is 12 residues long. Trimming pared 2 bases from V and 7 bases from J, leaving 6 bases between. Germline assignment: CDR1 MNHEY and CDR2 SVGAGI.

This clonotype was counted at least ten times. The chain employs TRBV2 and TRBJ1-5, with D possibly TRBD1 on 5 matching bases. The CDR3 has 15 residues. Between the trimmed V and J ends, which lost 1 base and 1 base, there was a span of 8 bases. Germline lookup yields CDR1 SNHLY and CDR2 FYNNEI. The CDR3 reads CASSEGQGSNQPQHF. CDR3 DNA: TGTGCCAGCAGTGAAGGGCAGGGAAGCAATCAGCCCCAGCATTTT.

The chain links TRBV12-3 or TRBV12-4 to TRBJ1-5; D gene unclear. V lost 6 bases and J 4 bases, leaving 10 bases between the germline ends. The CDR3 spans 13 residues. The DNA for the CDR3 is TGTGCCAGCAGCTCGGACCAAAATCAGCCCCAGCATTTT. Encoded protein: CASSSDQNQPQHF.

The chain joins TRBV12-3 or TRBV12-4 to TRBJ1-6; D may be TRBD1 (5 bases). The CDR3 runs 13 residues. The V gene lost 5 bases and the J gene lost 10 bases, with 12 bases spanning the gap. The DNA for the CDR3 is TGTGCCAGCAGTGTACAGGTCGTCTCACCCCTCCACTTT. It encodes CASSVQVVSPLHF.

The rearrangement uses TRBV20-1 and TRBJ2-7, with 10 bases identical to TRBD2. Germline V gene data show CDR1 as DFQATT and CDR2 as SNEGSKA (reference sequence). J lost 6 bases, V lost 3 bases, and 11 bases had no gene match. The CDR3 sequence is 15 residues long. The CDR3 DNA is TGCAGTGCTAGGACTAGCGGGCCCGTTATTGGCGAGCAGTACTTC. It specifies CSARTSGPVIGEQYF.

This clonotype came up many times. The chain joins TRBV5-1 to TRBJ2-7; D uncertain. This CDR3 has 11 residues. Between the trimmed V and J ends, which lost 3 bases and 3 bases, there was a span of 4 bases. CDR1 and CDR2 (germline): SGHRS, YFSETQ. The CDR3 here is CASSSDYEQYF. The CDR3 region has the DNA TGCGCCAGCAGCTCAGACTACGAGCAGTACTTC.

This rearrangement joins TRBV14 to TRBJ2-3; the match to TRBD2 covers 7 bases. The V and J ends lost 4 bases and 3 bases, in that order; junction bases with no gene match: 10. Germline-derived CDR1 and CDR2 are SGHDN and FVKESK. This CDR3 is 16 amino acids long. The CDR3 protein is CASSRRRGSQTDTQYF. The CDR3 DNA is TGTGCCAGCAGCCGAAGGCGCGGGAGTCAAACAGATACGCAGTATTTT.

Notes on this clonotype: Given a much more abundant clone one base away, this may be a read error. The chain couples TRBV2 to TRBJ2-6, with D perhaps TRBD1 or TRBD2 (5 bases each). Trimming left V 6 bases short and J 3 bases short, with 9 bases between. The CDR3 has 14 residues. Germline assignment: CDR1 SNHLY and CDR2 FYNNEI. DNA for the CDR3: TGTGCCAGCAGGAGGGGATTTGGGGCCAACGTCCTGACTTTC. It codes for CASRRGFGANVLTF. Variable domain in full (rest from reference TRBV2 and TRBJ2-6): EPEVTQTPSHQVTQMGQEVILRCVPISNHLYFYWYRQILGQKVEFLVSFYNNEISEKSEIFDDQFSVERPDGSNFTLKIRSTKLEDSAMYFCASRRGFGANVLTFGAGSRLTVL.

As DNA, the CDR3 is TGTGCCACCAGTGATTTTTGGGACAGGGGGCCTGGCTACACCTTC. Its translation is CATSDFWDRGPGYTF. The chain recombines TRBV24-1 with TRBJ1-2, with 12 bases matching TRBD1. Per the germline V gene, CDR1 is KGHDR and CDR2 is SFDVKD. The CDR3 extends over 15 amino acids. J was trimmed by 7 bases and V by 1 base; bases with no gene match: 3.

The V call is TRBV7-8, the J call TRBJ2-1, with D possibly TRBD2 on 5 matching bases. CDR1 and CDR2 from the germline V gene are SGHVS and FQNEAQ. The CDR3 consists of 13 residues. V was pared by 1 base and J by 10 bases, with 11 bases between. The CDR3 coding sequence is TGTGCCAGCAGCTTAGGCAAAAGCGGCGAGCAGTTCTTC. Translating it yields CASSLGKSGEQFF. The complete variable domain, with remaining parts taken from reference TRBV7-8 and TRBJ2-1, reads GAGVSQSPRYKVAKRGQDVALRCDPISGHVSLFWYQQALGQGPEFLTYFQNEAQLDKSGLPSDRFFAERPEGSVSTLKIQRTQQEDSAVYLCASSLGKSGEQFFGPGTRLTVL.

This clonotype appeared a few times. The genes are TRBV28 and TRBJ2-7, with 7 bases identical to TRBD2. Germline CDR1 MDHEN, CDR2 SYDVKM. The CDR3 is 15 residues long. V shed 4 bases, J shed 7 bases, and the junction held 13 bases outside the gene matches. The CDR3: CASSSLSGGVEEQYF. In DNA form, the CDR3 reads TGTGCCAGCAGTTCCCTATCGGGGGGAGTGGAGGAGCAGTACTTC.

This clonotype has only a few counts. The chain has TRBV24-1 and TRBJ2-1, with TRBD1 identical over 7 bases. In germline, CDR1 is KGHDR, CDR2 SFDVKD. The CDR3 spans 13 residues. The ends lost 4 bases at V and 10 bases at J; junction bases unmatched: 6. As DNA, the CDR3 is TGTGCCACCAGTGACACAGGGGTTCGGGAGCAGTTCTTC. The encoded protein is CATSDTGVREQFF.

The V call is TRBV6-1, the J call TRBJ1-2; 8 bases map to TRBD1. Germline V gene lookup returns CDR1 MNHNS and CDR2 SASEGT. The trim removed 6 bases at V and 4 bases at J, leaving 13 bases unmatched. The CDR3 extends over 16 amino acids. The CDR3 spells CASSRDGRTGGYGYTF. CDR3 in DNA: TGTGCCAGCAGCCGCGACGGACGAACAGGGGGCTATGGCTACACCTTC.

This chain joins TRBV10-3 and TRBJ2-7, with a possible D match to TRBD1 (5 bases). The CDR3 is 14 residues long. Germline CDR1 and CDR2: ENHRY and SYGVKD. Trimming pared 6 bases from V and 2 bases from J, leaving 14 bases between. The CDR3 DNA reads as TGTGCCATCAGGGGCCACACAGGTACCTACGAGCAGTACTTC. It encodes CAIRGHTGTYEQYF.

The chain is built from TRBV27 and TRBJ2-3; D uncertain. V lost 6 bases to trimming and J lost 4 bases, with 14 bases between them. This CDR3 is built from 14 residues. Germline V lookup: CDR1 MNHEY, CDR2 SMNVEV (reference sequence). The CDR3 coding sequence is TGTGCCAGCAGAGGCCCTGCAAGGCCAGATACGCAGTATTTT. This translates into CASRGPARPDTQYF.

The rearrangement links TRBV10-3 to TRBJ2-1, with 14 positions matching TRBD2. CDR1 and CDR2 from the germline V gene are ENHRY and SYGVKD. V was pared by 3 bases and J by 8 bases, with 9 bases of the junction left unmatched. The CDR3 has 17 residues. The CDR3 sequence: CAISEGWTSGRRDEQFF. CDR3 sequence (DNA): TGTGCCATCAGTGAAGGGTGGACTAGCGGGAGGCGGGATGAGCAGTTCTTC.

The V call is TRBV6-5, the J call TRBJ1-2; D is uncertain. The CDR3 is 15 residues long. Germline V lookup: CDR1 MNHEY, CDR2 SVGAGI. Between the trimmed V and J ends, which lost 4 bases and 8 bases, there was a span of 20 bases. The CDR3 loop reads CASSSFGIRPGGYTF. DNA of the CDR3: TGTGCCAGCAGTTCTTTTGGGATCAGGCCAGGAGGCTACACCTTC.

V and J are TRBV10-3 and TRBJ2-5, with D unresolved. This CDR3 spans 14 amino acids. CDR1 is ENHRY and CDR2 is SYGVKD in the germline V gene. The germline V and J ends were trimmed by 3 bases and 4 bases, with 12 bases remaining between them. The CDR3 nucleotides read TGTGCCATCAGTGATGCCGTGGAAGGAGAGACCCAGTACTTC. It specifies CAISDAVEGETQYF.

The chain links TRBV9 to TRBJ2-5, with 11 nucleotides matching TRBD2. CDR1 SGDLS and CDR2 YYNGEE come from the germline V gene. V shed 3 bases and J 0 bases; nucleotides not matched to a gene: 4. The CDR3 extends over 16 amino acids. The DNA for the CDR3 is TGTGCCAGCAGCGGGGGACTAGCGGTGTACCAAGAGACCCAGTACTTC. Protein sequence: CASSGGLAVYQETQYF.

Only a few counts were recorded for this clonotype. V and J are TRBV12-3 or TRBV12-4 and TRBJ1-6; 7 bases agree with TRBD1. This CDR3 is built from 13 residues. V lost 7 bases to trimming and J lost 6 bases; unmatched junction nucleotides: 3. The CDR3 DNA is TGTGCCAGCATGGGACAGCTTAATTCACCCCTCCACTTT. Its translation: CASMGQLNSPLHF.